These 18 T cell receptor beta chains came from one sample sequenced in a study of CD8+ T cells in alopecia areata (dated by TCRdb to 2017 to 2018). Preparation of the library involved the immunoSEQ multiplex PCR assay. To provide template for TCR sequencing, every sample had RNA extracted and reverse transcribed into cDNA. TCRdb holds this immuneACCESS table with in-frame rearrangements only. Some clones are missing; in checked studies, unresolved V genes explain under half, and the rest has no known cause. The sample records around 140,000 clones, around three fifths of which are singletons. Clones ranked in the top ten supply under 7.5% of the sample. The time point label on this specimen signifies: baseline before oral tofacitinib. Specimen: CD4+ T cells sorted from blood, collected at week 0. Source of these receptors: a human donor with alopecia areata.

This chain connects TRBV7-9 to TRBJ1-1, with D possibly TRBD1 on 5 matching bases. The CDR3 runs 18 residues. V was trimmed by 6 bases and J by 0 bases, leaving 23 bases between them. Germline lookup yields CDR1 SEHNR and CDR2 FQNEAQ (reference sequence). CDR3 nucleotides: TGTGCCAGCAGTCGTACTTCGGGATCTGGGACGGTGAACACTGAAGCTTTCTTT. This codes for CASSRTSGSGTVNTEAFF.

J is TRBJ1-2 and V is TRBV28; perhaps TRBD1 as D (5 bases). The length of the CDR3 is 15 residues. V was pared by 6 bases and J by 2 bases, with 16 bases between. Germline V gene sequence: CDR1 MDHEN, CDR2 SYDVKM. CDR3 coding DNA: TGTGCCAGCAGGTCCGGTGGGGGGACCAACTATGGCTACACCTTC. Translated, it gives CASRSGGGTNYGYTF.

There are a few counts of this clone. J is TRBJ1-2 and V is TRBV11-2; D remains unclear. The germline CDR1 and CDR2 sequences are SGHAT and FQNNGV. Trimming shortened V by 3 bases and J by 6 bases, and 11 bases separated the two germline ends. The CDR3 loop spans 13 amino acids. The CDR3: CASSLAEGDGYTF. The DNA of the CDR3 is TGTGCCAGCAGCTTGGCCGAGGGTGATGGCTACACCTTC.

The chain uses TRBV30 and TRBJ2-5; TRBD1 might be the D (6 bases). This CDR3 spans 13 amino acids. Trimming shortened V by 4 bases and J by 4 bases, and 13 bases separated the two germline ends. CDR1 is GTSNPN, CDR2 SVGIG, per germline (reference sequence). CDR3 residues: CAWKRGIGETQYF. The CDR3 DNA follows: TGTGCCTGGAAGAGGGGGATAGGAGAGACCCAGTACTTC. Combining the CDR3 with reference TRBV30 and TRBJ2-5 gives the whole variable domain SQTIHQWPATLVQPVGSPLSLECTVEGTSNPNLYWYRQAAGRGLQLLFYSVGIGQISSEVPQNLSASRPQDRQFILSSKKLLLSDSGFYLCAWKRGIGETQYFGPGTRLLVL.

The CDR3: CASSPEGGGAIEQYF. The DNA of the CDR3 is TGTGCCAGCAGTCCAGAGGGCGGGGGGGCCATCGAGCAGTACTTC. The J gene is TRBJ2-7, the V gene TRBV6-5, with 9 bases fitting TRBD2. This CDR3 has 15 amino acids. The ends lost 5 bases at V and 6 bases at J; junction bases unmatched: 11. Germline V lookup: CDR1 MNHEY, CDR2 SVGAGI.

V is TRBV10-3 and J is TRBJ1-1; TRBD1 aligns across 9 bases. The germline CDR1 and CDR2 sequences are ENHRY and SYGVKD. The CDR3 length is 17 residues. Losses at the gene ends were 5 bases for V and 0 bases for J; bases not matched to a gene: 10. The chain's CDR3 is CAISNGQGHGMNTEAFF. Written as DNA, the CDR3 is TGTGCCATCAGTAACGGACAGGGGCATGGCATGAACACTGAAGCTTTCTTT.

J is TRBJ2-6 and V is TRBV19, with D unclear. Trimming removed 5 bases at V and 1 base at J, with 9 bases between. The CDR3 contains 15 residues. Germline CDR1 is LNHDA and CDR2 is SQIVND (reference sequence). CDR3 amino acids: CASSRTESGANVLTF. The CDR3 nucleotides read TGTGCCAGTAGTCGGACCGAGTCTGGGGCCAACGTCCTGACTTTC.

This chain joins TRBV23-1 and TRBJ2-7; no reliable D call. TRBV23-1 has ORF status, its function being uncertain. V lost 4 bases to trimming and J lost 7 bases, with 14 bases between them. CDR3 size: 13 residues. CDR3 sequence reads: CASSPRRFREQYF. As DNA, the CDR3 is TGCGCCAGCAGTCCACGCCGCTTCAGAGAGCAGTACTTC.

This clone was detected a few times. The chain links TRBV19 to TRBJ1-5; a possible D gene is TRBD1 (5 bases). CDR1 is LNHDA and CDR2 is SQIVND in the germline V gene (reference sequence). Deletions cut 3 bases from V and 6 bases from J, with 12 bases between. The CDR3 has 14 amino acids. The CDR3: CASSIVGVGQPQHF. The CDR3 DNA follows: TGTGCCAGTAGTATTGTGGGGGTTGGTCAGCCCCAGCATTTT.

This clone was recorded only once. V gene TRBV29-1 combines with J gene TRBJ1-1; no definite D call. V lost 6 bases, J lost 0 bases, and 11 bases lay in between. The CDR3 contains 13 residues. The V gene's germline CDR1 is SQVTM and CDR2 ANQGSEA. This CDR3 is CSVRVDLNTEAFF. In DNA form, the CDR3 reads TGCAGCGTCCGGGTAGATTTGAACACTGAAGCTTTCTTT. The whole variable domain, filled in from reference TRBV29-1 and TRBJ1-1, reads SAVISQKPSRDICQRGTSLTIQCQVDSQVTMMFWYRQQPGQSLTLIATANQGSEATYESGFVIDKFPISRPNLTFSTLTVSNMSPEDSSIYLCSVRVDLNTEAFFGQGTRLTVV.

The chain couples TRBV4-3 to TRBJ1-3, with D unresolved. The ends were cut back, 3 bases at V and 6 bases at J, with 9 bases in the middle. This CDR3 is 13 amino acids long. Germline-derived CDR1 and CDR2 are LGHNA and YSLEER. The CDR3 DNA is TGCGCCAGCAGCCACACTGACTTAAACACCATATATTTT. This encodes CASSHTDLNTIYF.

The sample holds a few counts of this clone. The chain recombines TRBV2 with TRBJ2-7, with unresolved D. CDR1 is SNHLY, CDR2 FYNNEI, per germline. The length of the CDR3 is 14 residues. Trimming left V 2 bases short and J 0 bases short, with 8 bases between. The DNA for the CDR3 is TGTGCCAGCAGTGAACATCCCAGCTCCTACGAGCAGTACTTC. Its protein is CASSEHPSSYEQYF.

The chain recombines TRBV4-3 with TRBJ2-1, with no clear D. Trimming pared 1 base from V and 8 bases from J, leaving 12 bases between. This CDR3 has 14 amino acids. Germline lookup yields CDR1 LGHNA and CDR2 YSLEER. CDR3 DNA: TGCGCCAGCAGCCAAGTGTCAGCGACGGATGAGCAGTTCTTC. Its protein product is CASSQVSATDEQFF.

J is TRBJ1-6 and V is TRBV2; D gene ambiguous. CDR1 and CDR2 from the germline V gene are SNHLY and FYNNEI. The germline V and J ends were trimmed by 3 bases and 6 bases, with 9 bases remaining between them. The CDR3 length is 14 residues. The CDR3 protein is CASSEGSFNSPLHF. For the CDR3, the DNA is TGTGCCAGCAGTGAGGGAAGCTTTAATTCACCCCTCCACTTT.

Worth noting for this clone: This sample includes further DNA sequences coding for the same CDR3. This chain joins TRBV18 and TRBJ1-5; no definite D call. Germline CDR1 is KGHSH and CDR2 is LQKENI. The CDR3 totals 13 residues. V was pared by 3 bases and J by 5 bases, with 8 bases between. For the CDR3, the DNA is TGTGCCAGCTCACCGGGGAGGGATCAGCCCCAGCATTTT. It translates to CASSPGRDQPQHF.

The chain employs TRBV5-1 and TRBJ2-7; 7 bases align to TRBD1. Losses at the gene ends were 3 bases for V and 2 bases for J; bases not matched to a gene: 2. The length of the CDR3 is 13 residues. Germline V gene sequence: CDR1 SGHRS, CDR2 YFSETQ. CDR3 residues: CASSSTGAYEQYF. The CDR3 region has the DNA TGCGCCAGCAGCTCCACAGGGGCCTACGAGCAGTACTTC.

This chain joins TRBV7-2 and TRBJ2-7, with TRBD2 matching over 7 bases. CDR1 and CDR2 from the germline V gene are SGHTA and FQGNSA. With 4 bases clipped from V and 5 bases from J, the junction kept 11 bases outside the gene matches. The CDR3 spans 15 residues. CDR3 in DNA: TGTGCCAGCAGCTCGGCGAGGGGCGGGGGTAACGAGCAGTACTTC. This sequence encodes CASSSARGGGNEQYF. Complete variable domain (other parts from reference TRBV7-2 and TRBJ2-7): GAGVSQSPSNKVTEKGKDVELRCDPISGHTALYWYRQSLGQGLEFLIYFQGNSAPDKSGLPSDRFSAERTGGSVSTLTIQRTQQEDSAVYLCASSSARGGGNEQYFGPGTRLTVT.

The V gene is TRBV5-4, the J gene TRBJ2-3; D may be TRBD1 or TRBD2 (5 bases each). This CDR3 comprises 12 residues. Germline V CDR1 and CDR2: SGHNT, YYREEE (reference sequence). V shed 0 bases and J shed 9 bases, with 8 bases lying between them. The CDR3 spells CASSLAGATQYF. CDR3 DNA: TGTGCCAGCAGCTTGGCCGGGGCGACGCAGTATTTT.